This T cell receptor beta chain is drawn from a study of cytomegalovirus exposure and HLA in healthy donors. The study, taken as a whole, reports: Most likely, a cluster of highly shared sequence variants arose as a sequencing artifact.

The PCR employed 60 Vbeta primers together with 13 Jbeta primers. Assay: immunoSEQ multiplex PCR; the TCRdb copy retains only in-frame clones and omits some. The table for this sample gives 40,000 to 60,000 clones. With regard to this clone: What it binds is not known.

The CDR3 consists of 14 residues. Germline assignment: CDR1 SQVTM and CDR2 ANQGSEA. V lost 4 bases, J lost 7 bases, and 17 bases lay in between. The chain has TRBV29-1 and TRBJ1-5; D is possibly TRBD1 (6 bases). The sequenced sample was PBMCs. The receptor's source is a male donor in good health and CMV-seropositive. CDR3 loop: CSVGEGGQKQPQHF. CDR3 in DNA: TGCAGCGTTGGGGAGGGCGGACAGAAGCAGCCCCAGCATTTT.